The present T cell receptor (beta chain) was sequenced within a study of T cell responses to AZD1222 COVID-19 vaccine (TCRdb year 2021). For the wider study: Because spike-specific TCR depth and breadth did not differ between the two schedules, AZD1222 recipients who got a second dose at roughly 4 weeks were pooled with those who got a second dose at roughly 12 weeks. A total of more than 230 trial participants underwent TCR sequencing, of whom under 220 had received two doses of AZD1222 and 26 had received two doses of the MenACWY control vaccine. Enrollment into the trials was organized by age into subgroups of 18-55, 56-69 and 70-plus years, and those subgroups contained approximately 150, 30 and 60 TCR-sequenced participants, respectively.

The CDR3 regions of human TCRbeta chains were analyzed by immunosequencing. As for the original processing: Repertoire TCRs were checked for matches against a reference library of SARS-CoV-2-specific TCRs that had been generated using the MIRA antigen-specificity platform. Breadth was defined as the fraction of unique TCRs that were SARS-CoV-2-associated. Depth was defined as the fraction of total T cells that were SARS-CoV-2-associated. Using the MIRA data, every spike-specific TCR was mapped to the spike region that the TCR reacted to and assigned to either a CD4 or a CD8 class. Log10-transformed breadth and depth values were compared by one-way ANOVA with Sidak's multiple comparisons tests. This immuneACCESS table, as held by TCRdb, lists in-frame sequences with V and J called but not all clones. Of the missing ones, under half trace to an unresolved V gene in checked studies; the others have no known cause. V and J calls and clone size are given by that table; D and trimming were obtained from the DNA. The sample records some 130,000 clones, about 94% of which are singletons. The ten largest clones add up to approximately 4.9% of the sample.

For CDR1 and CDR2, the germline V gene lists MDHEN and SYDVKM. Relative to germline, V is 4 bases shorter and J is 8 bases shorter, with 24 bases between their ends. The CDR3 runs 17 residues from the cysteine to the phenylalanine. Of all the DNA, just the CDR3 is kept, 51 bases in frame from base 1. Study-wide conclusions, independent of this receptor: The whole spike protein was spanned by vaccine-associated CD4 TCRs, and dominant responses were seen in regions 160-218 and 743-854. Reportedly, almost half of the unique spike-specific TCRs recognized epitopes lying outside the regions that are mutated in the B.1.351 and B.1.1.7 variants. Only five to seven AZD1222 recipients were SARS-CoV-2 seropositive at baseline, limiting conclusions about previously exposed vaccinees. No day 14 peak-response samples were available, so repertoires were characterized only after the peak T cell response. In the small 56-69-year group, the increase in depth fell short of significance, most likely because of low power. After two AZD1222 doses, spike-specific TCR breadth and depth were significantly higher than at day 0 and than in MenACWY recipients. Participants were mostly white British and included more females than males, and it was suggested by the authors that clonal diversity may have been underestimated.

The time point label of this sample denotes: baseline before first vaccination. The vaccinee samples were drawn from two UK trials, COV001 and COV002, one of which was a single-blind randomized controlled phase 2/3 trial testing AZD1222 (ChAdOx1 nCoV-19) in healthy adults. For TCRbeta chain sequencing, PBMC samples from trial participants were taken at day 0 and at day 28 after the second dose. Remarks on this clone: Its cognate antigen has yet to be identified. Per-nucleotide qualities are absent, and no much larger clonotype sits a single base away.

The sequence derives from an adult in good health. The chain is assembled from TRBV28 and TRBJ2-1; a tentative D match to TRBD2 spans 6 bases. Material: peripheral blood, obtained on day 0 of AZD1222 vaccination. In nucleotide form, the sequence is TGTGCCAGCAGTTCCAGTGACGCTAGCGCTTTGGTCCATGAGCAGTTCTTC. It translates as CASSSSDASALVHEQFF.